Listed below are T cell receptor beta chains from one sample, sequenced in a study of blood T cell repertoires in COVID-19. Clones were sequenced by immunoSEQ multiplex PCR, and TCRdb holds only the in-frame ones, with some missing. The table lists approximately 300,000 clones, approximately 86% of them singletons, with roughly 3% in the top ten. Source material: PBMCs or T cells enriched from blood (not recorded which). These receptors came from a woman younger than 35 who had recovered from COVID-19. Both conserved end residues are part of each CDR3. A D gene is named only where the DNA matches it firmly. Clone sizes are given selectively: once, few, many, or a class where the clone is expanded.

d_call clone_size j_call v_call cdr3_aa cdr3_nt
. . TRBJ1-6 TRBV5-4 CASSLTDNSPLHF TGTGCCAGCAGCTTGACAGATAATTCACCCCTCCACTTT
. . TRBJ1-5 TRBV3-1/TRBV3-2 CASSRDNSNQPQHF TGTGCCAGCAGCCGGGACAATTCCAATCAGCCCCAGCATTTT
. . TRBJ2-1 TRBV9 CASSVGTAGAPFF TGTGCCAGCAGCGTAGGAACGGCGGGGGCCCCGTTCTTC
. . TRBJ1-6 TRBV20-1 CSASIGGIGNSPLHF TGCAGTGCTAGTATTGGGGGGATTGGTAATTCACCCCTCCACTTT
TRBD1 . TRBJ1-6 TRBV7-6 CASSTGQGRSYNSPLHF TGTGCCAGCAGCACCGGACAGGGACGCTCCTATAATTCACCCCTCCACTTT
TRBD1 . TRBJ2-7 TRBV7-8 CASSSDRVYEQYF TGTGCCAGCAGCTCCGACAGGGTCTACGAGCAGTACTTC
TRBD1 . TRBJ1-2 TRBV10-3 CAISDVDRSLNYGYTF TGTGCCATCAGTGATGTGGACAGGTCGCTTAACTATGGCTACACCTTC
TRBD1 once TRBJ1-2 TRBV14 CASSQTGMGGYTF TGTGCCAGCAGCCAGACAGGGATGGGCGGCTACACCTTC
. . TRBJ2-1 TRBV5-4 CASSLHSSYNEQFF TGTGCCAGCAGCTTGCACAGTTCCTACAATGAGCAGTTCTTC
. few TRBJ1-5 TRBV6-1 CASSEASSVWPQHF TGTGCCAGCAGTGAAGCTTCGTCGGTCTGGCCCCAGCATTTT
. . TRBJ2-3 TRBV12-3/TRBV12-4 CASTPRTDTQYF TGTGCCAGCACGCCTAGGACAGATACGCAGTATTTT
. . TRBJ2-1 TRBV12-3/TRBV12-4 CASSSQGDEQFF TGTGCCAGCAGTTCACAGGGCGATGAGCAGTTCTTC
. few TRBJ1-4 TRBV2 CASSERQAVNEKLFF TGTGCCAGCAGTGAAAGACAGGCGGTTAATGAAAAACTGTTTTTT
. . TRBJ1-3 TRBV5-1 CASSLWGHSGNTIYF TGCGCCAGCAGCTTGTGGGGCCACTCTGGAAACACCATATATTTT
. . TRBJ1-4 TRBV19 CASSIARQGQSNEKLFF TGTGCCAGTAGTATAGCTCGCCAAGGACAGTCTAATGAAAAACTGTTTTTT
TRBD2 . TRBJ2-5 TRBV7-2 CASSSWRGGQETQYF TGTGCCAGCAGCTCTTGGCGGGGGGGACAAGAGACCCAGTACTTC
TRBD2 . TRBJ2-7 TRBV28 CASSRQTSGSYHEQYF TGTGCCAGCAGTCGACAAACTAGCGGGAGTTACCACGAGCAGTACTTC
TRBD1 . TRBJ1-1 TRBV28 CASSLPGQGSTEAFF TGTGCCAGCAGTTTACCTGGACAGGGGAGCACTGAAGCTTTCTTT
. . TRBJ2-1 TRBV5-6 CASSLAVRGSYNEQFF TGTGCCAGCAGCTTGGCGGTCAGGGGTAGCTACAATGAGCAGTTCTTC
TRBD2 . TRBJ2-7 TRBV14 CASSRGTSGSGEQYF TGTGCCAGCAGCCGGGGGACTAGCGGGAGTGGCGAGCAGTACTTC
TRBD1 . TRBJ1-1 TRBV13 CASSLGPDRLNTEAFF TGTGCCAGCAGCTTAGGCCCGGACAGGCTCAACACTGAAGCTTTCTTT
TRBD1 . TRBJ1-4 TRBV24-1 CATSDHGQAPHSTTNEKLFF TGTGCCACCAGTGACCACGGACAGGCCCCACACTCGACAACTAATGAAAAACTGTTTTTT
TRBD2 once TRBJ2-3 TRBV18 CASSLTSGGPSTDTQYF TGTGCCAGCTCCCTGACTAGCGGGGGACCTAGCACAGATACGCAGTATTTT
TRBD2 . TRBJ2-5 TRBV29-1 CSETTGLAGGPPQYF TGCAGCGAGACTACGGGACTAGCGGGGGGTCCTCCCCAGTACTTC
. . TRBJ1-1 TRBV15 CATSRSLGAVNTEAFF TGTGCCACCAGCAGAAGTTTGGGGGCCGTGAACACTGAAGCTTTCTTT
TRBD2 . TRBJ2-1 TRBV4-3 CASSQDYSGGAWMNEQFF TGCGCCAGCAGCCAAGATTACAGCGGGGGGGCCTGGATGAATGAGCAGTTCTTC
. . TRBJ2-7 TRBV3-1/TRBV3-2 CASSQDYYEQYF TGTGCCAGCAGCCAAGATTACTACGAGCAGTACTTC
TRBD1 . TRBJ1-2 TRBV18 CASSLRQGPDYGYTF TGTGCCAGCTCACTACGACAGGGGCCAGACTATGGCTACACCTTC
. . TRBJ1-6 TRBV27 CASSFLLPPNSPLHF TGTGCCAGCAGTTTTCTTCTTCCTCCGAATTCACCCCTCCACTTT
. . TRBJ1-5 TRBV27 CASSERGQPQHF TGTGCCAGCAGCGAAAGAGGTCAGCCCCAGCATTTT
. . TRBJ2-2 TRBV30 CAWSGQDSNFAGELFF TGTGCCTGGAGTGGACAGGACTCCAATTTCGCCGGGGAGCTGTTTTTT
. once TRBJ1-2 TRBV9 CASSVVIGGLVDGYTF TGTGCCAGCAGCGTAGTTATAGGGGGTCTTGTTGATGGCTACACCTTC
TRBD1 . TRBJ1-3 TRBV28 CASSPAGGFSGNTIYF TGTGCCAGCAGCCCGGCAGGGGGGTTCTCTGGAAACACCATATATTTT
. . TRBJ2-7 TRBV27 CASSLLRDSYEQYF TGTGCCAGCAGTTTATTAAGGGACTCGTACGAGCAGTACTTC
TRBD1 . TRBJ1-1 TRBV11-3 CASSQGQSWRGNTEAFF TGTGCCAGCAGCCAGGGACAGTCCTGGCGGGGGAACACTGAAGCTTTCTTT
. . TRBJ1-1 TRBV5-1 CASSFRGNTEAFF TGCGCCAGCAGCTTCCGGGGTAACACTGAAGCTTTCTTT
TRBD1 once TRBJ1-2 TRBV19 CASSLPGQGAGGYTF TGTGCCAGTAGTTTGCCGGGACAGGGGGCGGGAGGCTACACCTTC
. . TRBJ1-4 TRBV4-2 CASSPGGAVANEKLFF TGTGCCAGCAGCCCGGGGGGAGCAGTAGCTAATGAAAAACTGTTTTTT
TRBD1 . TRBJ1-1 TRBV7-9 CASRSDRERGNTEAFF TGTGCCAGCAGATCAGACAGGGAACGGGGGAACACTGAAGCTTTCTTT
. many TRBJ1-2 TRBV12-3/TRBV12-4 CASTDAEAYGYTF TGTGCCAGCACCGACGCCGAGGCGTATGGCTACACCTTC
TRBD2 . TRBJ2-7 TRBV28 CASSRTSGGTYEQYF TGTGCCAGCAGTCGGACTAGCGGGGGGACCTACGAGCAGTACTTC
. . TRBJ1-1 TRBV4-1 CASSPYDRSYEAFF TGCGCCAGCAGCCCTTACGACAGGTCCTATGAAGCTTTCTTT
. once TRBJ1-1 TRBV29-1 CSVAGHTEAFF TGCAGCGTTGCAGGTCACACTGAAGCTTTCTTT
TRBD2 . TRBJ2-1 TRBV11-2 CASSKGLAGGRNEQFF TGTGCCAGCAGCAAGGGACTAGCGGGAGGTCGAAATGAGCAGTTCTTC
. . TRBJ1-2 TRBV29-1 CSVEGQGESGYTF TGCAGCGTTGAAGGTCAGGGTGAAAGTGGCTACACCTTC
TRBD1 . TRBJ2-1 TRBV19 CASSIGPGQGERGQFF TGTGCCAGTAGTATCGGCCCGGGACAGGGAGAGAGGGGGCAGTTCTTC
. . TRBJ1-4 TRBV28 CASSLSGWSEKLFF TGTGCCAGCAGTTTATCCGGGTGGAGTGAAAAACTGTTTTTT
TRBD1 . TRBJ2-3 TRBV19 CASAQGAATDTQYF TGTGCCAGTGCACAGGGGGCAGCCACAGATACGCAGTATTTT
TRBD2 . TRBJ2-1 TRBV27 CASSLSLAGVQEQFF TGTGCCAGCAGTTTATCCCTAGCGGGAGTTCAAGAGCAGTTCTTC
. . TRBJ1-2 TRBV7-9 CASSLRAGTSYGYTF TGTGCCAGCAGCTTGCGGGCGGGGACGTCCTATGGCTACACCTTC
. . TRBJ1-1 TRBV5-1 CASSLPGTSHTEAFF TGCGCCAGCAGCTTACCCGGGACTTCCCACACTGAAGCTTTCTTT